These 9 T cell receptor beta chains were sequenced from one sample in a study of identical twins. Each CDR3 protein gets one entry after TCRdb re-called the 5' RACE reads with MiXCR. Of fewer than 350,000 distinct CDR3 sequences detected, less than 9% appear once; the ten largest clones hold 2% to 2.5%. These data are also associated with another study on yellow fever vaccine responses in identical twins.

Sequencing was performed on memory (CD45RO+) T cells sorted from blood. All receptors come from a woman between 18 and 29 years old in good health.

The gene calls are TRBV6-4 and TRBJ2-2, with D maybe TRBD2 (6 bases). Germline V gene data show CDR1 as MRHNA and CDR2 as SNTAGT. V lost 8 bases, J lost 3 bases, and 10 bases lay in between. The CDR3 sequence is 13 residues long. The CDR3 loop reads CASGSGDTGELFF. The CDR3 DNA sequence: TGTGCCAGCGGCTCGGGGGACACCGGGGAGCTGTTTTTT.

The table lists this clonotype with many counts. The CDR3 sequence: CSVARDRDCFTNSNQPQHF. The CDR3 DNA reads as TGCAGCGTTGCCCGGGACAGGGATTGTTTCACAAATAGCAATCAGCCCCAGCATTTT. The chain links TRBV29-1 to TRBJ1-5, with TRBD1 identical over 9 bases. The CDR3 contains 19 residues. V lost 4 bases, J lost 0 bases, and 16 bases stayed unmatched. The germline V gene has CDR1 SQVTM and CDR2 ANQGSEA. Combining the CDR3 with reference TRBV29-1 and TRBJ1-5 gives the whole variable domain SAVISQKPSRDICQRGTSLTIQCQVDSQVTMMFWYRQQPGQSLTLIATANQGSEATYESGFVIDKFPISRPNLTFSTLTVSNMSPEDSSIYLCSVARDRDCFTNSNQPQHFGDGTRLSIL.

The V and J genes are TRBV6-4 and TRBJ2-2; 7 nucleotides align to TRBD2. With V trimmed by 5 bases and J by 4 bases, 7 bases remained unmatched. The CDR3 covers 15 residues. The germline V gene encodes CDR1 MRHNA and CDR2 SNTAGT. CDR3 loop: CASSPTSESTGELFF. The CDR3 DNA follows: TGTGCCAGCAGTCCTACTAGCGAGAGCACCGGGGAGCTGTTTTTT.

The chain carries TRBV29-1 and TRBJ2-1; TRBD1 agrees at 10 bases. This CDR3 contains 13 residues. Germline CDR1 is SQVTM and CDR2 is ANQGSEA. The junction had 4 bases not matched to a gene; V was cut back by 6 bases and J by 5 bases. The CDR3 region has the DNA TGCAGCGTGCTGACAGGGGGCCACAATGAGCAGTTCTTC. Residues: CSVLTGGHNEQFF.

This clonotype occurred many times. The V call is TRBV27, the J call TRBJ1-4; 7 nucleotides match TRBD1. The CDR3 runs 11 residues. V was pared by 6 bases and J by 13 bases, with 5 bases of the junction left unmatched. Germline V gene lookup returns CDR1 MNHEY and CDR2 SMNVEV (reference sequence). Here the CDR3 DNA reads TGTGCCAGCAGCAGGGGGTTTCGACTGTTTTTT. Encoded protein: CASSRGFRLFF.

The chain carries TRBV29-1 and TRBJ2-5, with TRBD1 matching over 7 bases. The length of the CDR3 is 14 residues. Germline loops: CDR1 SQVTM, CDR2 ANQGSEA. The ends lost 4 bases at V and 1 base at J; junction bases unmatched: 6. This CDR3 reads CSVGFDRVQETQYF. CDR3 sequence (DNA): TGCAGCGTTGGGTTCGACAGGGTCCAAGAGACCCAGTACTTC.

The genes are TRBV4-1 and TRBJ2-5; unclear D gene. The CDR3 is 13 residues long. Germline assignment: CDR1 MGHRA and CDR2 YSYEKL. V dropped 2 bases and J dropped 2 bases, with 6 bases sitting between them. The CDR3 here is CASSQLFQETQYF. The CDR3, as DNA: TGCGCCAGCAGCCAACTATTTCAAGAGACCCAGTACTTC.

Ten or more counts support this clonotype. The chain uses TRBV7-9 and TRBJ2-1; D not certain. Trimming shortened V by 2 bases and J by 5 bases, and 13 bases separated the two germline ends. CDR3 size: 15 residues. Germline-derived CDR1 and CDR2 are SEHNR and FQNEAQ (reference sequence). The CDR3 spells CASSLSAGPNNEQFF. DNA for the CDR3: TGTGCCAGCAGCTTATCAGCTGGACCCAACAATGAGCAGTTCTTC. The full variable domain, in which reference TRBV7-9 and TRBJ2-1 provide the parts outside the CDR3, is DTGVSQNPRHKITKRGQNVTFRCDPISEHNRLYWYRQTLGQGPEFLTYFQNEAQLEKSRLLSDRFSAERPKGSFSTLEIQRTEQGDSAMYLCASSLSAGPNNEQFFGPGTRLTVL.

This rearrangement joins TRBV2 to TRBJ2-1; tentatively, D is TRBD2 (6 bases). This CDR3 region has 15 residues. Germline lookup yields CDR1 SNHLY and CDR2 FYNNEI. The V and J ends lost 10 bases and 0 bases respectively, with 16 bases between them. CDR3 coding DNA: TGTGCCATCAACCCGGGGGAGGCCTCCTACAATGAGCAGTTCTTC. This sequence encodes CAINPGEASYNEQFF.